This T cell receptor beta chain is from a study of siplizumab effects on memory and regulatory T cells. Study-wide results and caveats: Naive T cells were seen as more diverse than memory cells and as major alloresponse contributors. Controls showed an average of around 25% Treg-derived mappable alloreactive CD4+ clones, while siplizumab showed around 69%. No assignable naive or memory phenotype existed for roughly 80-96% of proliferating CD4+ or CD8+ clones.

Turning to this clone: The antigen is unknown.

Sequencing used immunoSEQ multiplex PCR; TCRdb keeps in-frame clones, though not all of them. The sample records tens of thousands of clones, roughly 93% being singletons. Germline V gene sequence: CDR1 MNHEY, CDR2 SVGAGI. The CDR3 has 14 amino acids. Trimming stripped 9 bases from V and 0 bases from J, with 12 bases between. The receptor's source is a human donor in good health. The rearrangement uses TRBV6-5 and TRBJ1-3; D call uncertain. Sequenced input: CD8+ T cells sorted from blood. CDR3 protein: CASGGGGSGNTIYF. The CDR3 DNA reads as TGTGCCAGTGGCGGAGGCGGCTCTGGAAACACCATATATTTT.